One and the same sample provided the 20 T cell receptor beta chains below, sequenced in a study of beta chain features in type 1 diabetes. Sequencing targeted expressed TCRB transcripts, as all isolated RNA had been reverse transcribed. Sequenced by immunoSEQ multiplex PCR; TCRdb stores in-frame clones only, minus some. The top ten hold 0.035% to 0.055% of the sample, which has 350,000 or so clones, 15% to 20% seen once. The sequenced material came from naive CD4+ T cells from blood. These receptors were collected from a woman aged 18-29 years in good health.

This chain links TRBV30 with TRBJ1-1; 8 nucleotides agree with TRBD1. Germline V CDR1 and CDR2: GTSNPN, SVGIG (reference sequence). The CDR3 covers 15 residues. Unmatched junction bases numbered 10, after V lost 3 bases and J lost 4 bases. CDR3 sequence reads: CAWRQGALRSTEAFF. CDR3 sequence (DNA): TGTGCCTGGAGGCAGGGGGCGCTTAGGAGCACTGAAGCTTTCTTT.

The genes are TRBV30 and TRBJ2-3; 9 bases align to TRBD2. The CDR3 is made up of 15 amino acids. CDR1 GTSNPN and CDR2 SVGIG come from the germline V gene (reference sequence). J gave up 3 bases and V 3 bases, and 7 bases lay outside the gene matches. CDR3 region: CAWSTGLAGTDTQYF. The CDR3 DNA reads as TGTGCCTGGAGCACGGGACTAGCAGGGACAGATACGCAGTATTTT.

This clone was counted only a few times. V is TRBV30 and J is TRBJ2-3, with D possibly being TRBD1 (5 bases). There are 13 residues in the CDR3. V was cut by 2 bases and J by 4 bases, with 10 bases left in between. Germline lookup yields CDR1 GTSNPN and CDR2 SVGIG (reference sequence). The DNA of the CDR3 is TGTGCCTGGAGTCGTGGGGCGGCAGATACGCAGTATTTT. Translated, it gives CAWSRGAADTQYF.

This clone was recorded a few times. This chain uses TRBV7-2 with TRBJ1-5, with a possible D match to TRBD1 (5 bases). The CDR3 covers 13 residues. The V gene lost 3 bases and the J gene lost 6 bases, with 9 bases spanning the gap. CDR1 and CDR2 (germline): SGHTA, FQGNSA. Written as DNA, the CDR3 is TGTGCCAGCAGCTTGGGGGGAGGTCAGCCCCAGCATTTT. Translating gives CASSLGGGQPQHF.

CDR3 DNA sequence: TGTGCCAGCAGTTACCAGGGGGGCGCGGAGACCCAGTACTTC. Its translation: CASSYQGGAETQYF. The rearrangement uses TRBV6-6 and TRBJ2-5; maybe TRBD1 (7 bases). The CDR3 totals 14 residues. Germline-derived CDR1 and CDR2 are MNHNY and SVGAGI (reference sequence). V was shortened by 2 bases and J by 5 bases, with 12 bases between the two germline ends.

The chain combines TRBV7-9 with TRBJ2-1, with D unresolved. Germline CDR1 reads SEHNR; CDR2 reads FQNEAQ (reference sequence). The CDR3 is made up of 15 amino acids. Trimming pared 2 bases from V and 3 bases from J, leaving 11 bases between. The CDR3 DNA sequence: TGTGCCAGCAGCTTAAAACGGTTTGGCTACAATGAGCAGTTCTTC. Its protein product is CASSLKRFGYNEQFF.

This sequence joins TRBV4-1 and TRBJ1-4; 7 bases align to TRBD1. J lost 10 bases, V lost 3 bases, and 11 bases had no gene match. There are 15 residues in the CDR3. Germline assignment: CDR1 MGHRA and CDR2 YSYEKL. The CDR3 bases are TGCGCCAGCAGCCACCCGGGACAGCAGACCCGAAAACTGTTTTTT. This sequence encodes CASSHPGQQTRKLFF.

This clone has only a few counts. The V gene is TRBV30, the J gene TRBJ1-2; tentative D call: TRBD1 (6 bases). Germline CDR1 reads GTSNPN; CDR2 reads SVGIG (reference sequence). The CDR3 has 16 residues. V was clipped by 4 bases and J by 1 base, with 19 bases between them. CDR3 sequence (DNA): TGTGCCTGGACCGGGTTGGGGGCGAGTGTTAACTATGGCTACACCTTC. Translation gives CAWTGLGASVNYGYTF.

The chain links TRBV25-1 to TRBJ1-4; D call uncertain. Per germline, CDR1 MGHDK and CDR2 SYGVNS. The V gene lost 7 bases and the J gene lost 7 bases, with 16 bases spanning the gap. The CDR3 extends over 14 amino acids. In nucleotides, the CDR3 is TGTGCCAGCACCTTGACGGCCGAGGGTGAAAAACTGTTTTTT. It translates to CASTLTAEGEKLFF.

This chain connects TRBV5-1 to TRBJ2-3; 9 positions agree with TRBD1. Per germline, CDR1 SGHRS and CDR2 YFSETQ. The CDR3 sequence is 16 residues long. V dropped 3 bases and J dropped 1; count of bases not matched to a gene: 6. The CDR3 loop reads CASSSRRTGGTDTQYF. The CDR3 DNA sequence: TGCGCCAGCAGCTCCCGCCGGACAGGGGGCACAGATACGCAGTATTTT.

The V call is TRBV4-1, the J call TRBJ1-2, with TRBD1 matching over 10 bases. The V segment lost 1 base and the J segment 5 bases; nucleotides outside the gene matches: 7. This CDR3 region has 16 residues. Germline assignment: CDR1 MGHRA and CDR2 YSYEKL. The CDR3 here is CASSQATGGPLYGYTF. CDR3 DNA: TGCGCCAGCAGCCAAGCGACAGGGGGCCCTCTATATGGCTACACCTTC.

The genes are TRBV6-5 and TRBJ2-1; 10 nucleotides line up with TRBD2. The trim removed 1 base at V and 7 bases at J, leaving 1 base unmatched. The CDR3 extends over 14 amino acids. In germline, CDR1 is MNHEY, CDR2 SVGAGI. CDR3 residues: CASSYLLAGNEQFF. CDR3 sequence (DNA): TGTGCCAGCAGTTACTTACTAGCGGGGAATGAGCAGTTCTTC.

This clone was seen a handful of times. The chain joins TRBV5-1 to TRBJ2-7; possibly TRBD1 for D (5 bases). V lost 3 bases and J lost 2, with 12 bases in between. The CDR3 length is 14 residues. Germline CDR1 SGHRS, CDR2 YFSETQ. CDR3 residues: CASSSDRLAYEQYF. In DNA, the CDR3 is TGCGCCAGCAGCTCTGACAGATTAGCCTACGAGCAGTACTTC.

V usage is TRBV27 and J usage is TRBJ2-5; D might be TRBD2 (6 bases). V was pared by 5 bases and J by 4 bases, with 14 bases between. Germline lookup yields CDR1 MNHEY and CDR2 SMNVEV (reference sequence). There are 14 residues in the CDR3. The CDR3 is CASSTPGLSETQYF. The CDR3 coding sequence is TGTGCCAGCAGTACCCCGGGACTCTCAGAGACCCAGTACTTC.

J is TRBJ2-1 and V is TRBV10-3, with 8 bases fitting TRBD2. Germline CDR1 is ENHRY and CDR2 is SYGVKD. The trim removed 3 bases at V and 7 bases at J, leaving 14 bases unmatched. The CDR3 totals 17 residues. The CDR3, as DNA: TGTGCCATCAGTGACTTTATGGCGGGAGGCCTGGGGAATGAGCAGTTCTTC. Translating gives CAISDFMAGGLGNEQFF.

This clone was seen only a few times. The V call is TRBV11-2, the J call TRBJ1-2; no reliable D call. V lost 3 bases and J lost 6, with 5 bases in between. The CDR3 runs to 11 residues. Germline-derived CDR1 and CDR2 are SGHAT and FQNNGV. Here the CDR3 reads CASSFRDGYTF. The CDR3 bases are TGTGCCAGCAGCTTTCGGGATGGCTACACCTTC.

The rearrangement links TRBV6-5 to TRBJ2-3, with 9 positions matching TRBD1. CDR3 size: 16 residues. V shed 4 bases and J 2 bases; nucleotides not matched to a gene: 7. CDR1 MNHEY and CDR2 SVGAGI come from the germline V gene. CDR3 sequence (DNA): TGTGCCAGCAGTTCCCCCGGGACAGGGTTCACAGATACGCAGTATTTT. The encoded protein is CASSSPGTGFTDTQYF.

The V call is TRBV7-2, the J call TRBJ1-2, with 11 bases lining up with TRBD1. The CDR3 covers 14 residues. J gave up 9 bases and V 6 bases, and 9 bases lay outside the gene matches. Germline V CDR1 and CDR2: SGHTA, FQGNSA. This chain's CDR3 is CASSSIGQGASYTF. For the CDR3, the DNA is TGTGCCAGCAGTTCGATCGGACAGGGGGCGAGCTACACCTTC. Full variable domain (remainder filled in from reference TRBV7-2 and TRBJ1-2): GAGVSQSPSNKVTEKGKDVELRCDPISGHTALYWYRQSLGQGLEFLIYFQGNSAPDKSGLPSDRFSAERTGGSVSTLTIQRTQQEDSAVYLCASSSIGQGASYTFGSGTRLTVV.

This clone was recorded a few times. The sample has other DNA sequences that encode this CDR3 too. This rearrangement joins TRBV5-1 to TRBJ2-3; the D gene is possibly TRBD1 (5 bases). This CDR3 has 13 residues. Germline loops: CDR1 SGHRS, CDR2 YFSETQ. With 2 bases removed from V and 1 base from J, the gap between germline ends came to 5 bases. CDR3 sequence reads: CASSLGGTDTQYF. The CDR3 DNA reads TGCGCCAGCAGCTTAGGGGGCACAGATACGCAGTATTTT.

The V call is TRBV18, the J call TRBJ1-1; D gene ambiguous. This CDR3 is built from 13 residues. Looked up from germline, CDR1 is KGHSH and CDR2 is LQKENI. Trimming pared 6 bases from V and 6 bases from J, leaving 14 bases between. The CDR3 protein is CASSRAEGSEAFF. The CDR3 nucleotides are TGTGCCAGCTCCCGGGCGGAGGGCTCTGAAGCTTTCTTT. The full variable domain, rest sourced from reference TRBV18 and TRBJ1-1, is NAGVMQNPRHLVRRRGQEARLRCSPMKGHSHVYWYRQLPEEGLKFMVYLQKENIIDESGMPKERFSAEFPKEGPSILRIQQVVRGDSAAYFCASSRAEGSEAFFGQGTRLTVV.